The text below deals with one T cell receptor (beta chain). Germline V gene lookup returns CDR1 KGHSH and CDR2 LQKENI. The CDR3 length is 13 residues. V trimming: 3 bases; J trimming: 6 bases; junction bases outside the gene matches: 5. TCRdb's copy holds only in-frame clones and misses some; the assay was immunoSEQ multiplex PCR. The sample lists about 54,000 clones, about nine tenths occurring once. The data belong to a study of T cell changes during pregnancy in multiple sclerosis. This chain uses TRBV18 with TRBJ2-7, with 7 bases lining up with TRBD1. Source: peripheral blood, taken after pregnancy. This clonotype originated in a female donor in good health, enrolled as a control in a pregnancy study. The CDR3 bases are TGTGCCAGCTCACCTACGACAGGGCCCGAGCAGTACTTC. Translating it yields CASSPTTGPEQYF. The full variable domain, in which reference TRBV18 and TRBJ2-7 provide the parts outside the CDR3, is NAGVMQNPRHLVRRRGQEARLRCSPMKGHSHVYWYRQLPEEGLKFMVYLQKENIIDESGMPKERFSAEFPKEGPSILRIQQVVRGDSAAYFCASSPTTGPEQYFGPGTRLTVT.